This T cell receptor beta chain comes out of a study of cytomegalovirus exposure and HLA in healthy donors. As for the study in general: The same platform as the 500 to 700 first-cohort repertoires was used for the 120 validation repertoires, a later analysis reported.

As regards this clone: Its antigen is not known.

Donors were drawn from the approximately 110-subject validation cohort, separate from the roughly 670-subject first cohort. TCRdb keeps only in-frame clones here, not all; method: immunoSEQ multiplex PCR. The data contain 150,000 to 200,000 clones, 89% of them singletons. V was cut by 1 base and J by 7 bases, with 13 bases left in between. This CDR3 region has 15 residues. Germline CDR1 reads SGHTA; CDR2 reads FQGNSA. Study results and caveats: Both high specificity and high sensitivity reportedly marked the classifier's diagnosis of cytomegalovirus status.

This clonotype originated in a woman between 18 and 29 years old in good health and CMV-seropositive. The chain is built from TRBV7-2 and TRBJ2-2; the D gene is possibly TRBD2 (5 bases). The sample comprised PBMCs. The CDR3 DNA sequence: TGTGCCAGCAGCTTAGATGGTCGGGGAATCGGGGAGCTGTTTTTT. It encodes CASSLDGRGIGELFF.